This T cell receptor beta chain was observed in a study of T cells in Graves' hyperthyroidism and ophthalmopathy. Authors of the study amplified TCR beta CDR3 regions from RNA transcripts. RT-PCR in the first round (using the HTBI primer set) targeted the TCR CDR3. From the multiplex PCR reads, TCRdb called clonotypes with MiXCR, one entry per CDR3 protein. Among about 250,000 distinct CDR3 sequences listed, around 24% were seen once. It was 10 ml of fresh peripheral blood that supplied the PBMCs. This clonotype was counted at least ten times. Its antigen is undetermined. Points from the study as a whole: Peripheral blood also featured most of the thyroid clonotypes expanded above 0.001. From stable hyperthyroidism, ophthalmopathy was separated by a 13 V-J model.

The origin of this receptor is a woman in her thirties or forties with Graves' ophthalmopathy. The sample was blood.

CDR3 DNA sequence: TGTGCCAGCAGTTCCGCAGGGAGGGGAGAGAACACTGAAGCTTTCTTT. Translation: CASSSAGRGENTEAFF. The rearrangement links TRBV6-5 to TRBJ1-1, with a tentative D call TRBD1 (5 bases). Germline assignment: CDR1 MNHEY and CDR2 SVGAGI. Trimming took 4 bases from V and 1 from J, leaving 16 bases between them. This CDR3 region has 16 residues.